The 10 T cell receptor beta chains in this list originate from one sample, sequenced in a study of T cell repertoires in cytomegalovirus infection. TCRdb re-called the reads with MiXCR, one entry per CDR3 protein. This table holds hundreds of thousands of distinct CDR3 sequences, around 10% found once. The specimen sequenced was PBMCs. All receptors come from a human donor in good health (CMV status not recorded). Some clones in this sample may be carry-over from other donors' samples.

In its sample, this clonotype was seen many times. The V and J genes are TRBV7-2 and TRBJ2-5; D may be TRBD2 (6 bases). CDR3 size: 14 residues. The germline CDR1 and CDR2 sequences are SGHTA and FQGNSA. The V end lost 7 bases, the J end lost 9 bases, and 21 bases lay between the germline ends. The CDR3 bases are TGTGCCAGCACCGCTGGAGGGGTAGGGAAGCCCCAGTACTTC. Translated: CASTAGGVGKPQYF.

This clonotype was picked up many times. The chain employs TRBV7-9 and TRBJ2-5; TRBD2 is a possible D gene (5 bases). The germline V gene has CDR1 SEHNR and CDR2 FQNEAQ (reference sequence). The CDR3 loop spans 13 amino acids. Trimming pared 3 bases from V and 4 bases from J, leaving 9 bases between. This CDR3 reads CASSLSGLETQYF. For the CDR3, the DNA is TGTGCCAGCAGCTTGTCGGGGTTAGAGACCCAGTACTTC.

In this sample, this clonotype turned up many times. The chain uses TRBV11-2 and TRBJ2-1; 7 bases match TRBD1. The CDR3 consists of 15 residues. V lost 5 bases and J lost 4; bases outside the gene matches: 8. Per germline, CDR1 SGHAT and CDR2 FQNNGV. CDR3: CASSTTGTAYNEQFF. CDR3 DNA sequence: TGTGCCAGCAGCACCACCGGGACAGCATACAATGAGCAGTTCTTC.

This clonotype was picked up many times. The gene calls are TRBV25-1 and TRBJ2-3, with 14 bases lining up with TRBD2. J was trimmed by 3 bases and V by 1 base; bases with no gene match: 3. Germline-derived CDR1 and CDR2 are MGHDK and SYGVNS. The CDR3 contains 17 residues. The CDR3 DNA follows: TGTGCCAGCAGTGAATTGGGACTAGCGGGAGCGACAGATACGCAGTATTTT. It specifies CASSELGLAGATDTQYF.

This clonotype was counted ten times or more. CDR3 region: CASSIRGGDPQHF. DNA of the CDR3: TGTGCCAGTAGTATAAGGGGAGGGGATCCCCAGCATTTT. The rearrangement links TRBV19 to TRBJ1-5; TRBD1 is a possible D gene (5 bases). Trimming shortened V by 2 bases and J by 10 bases, and 12 bases separated the two germline ends. The CDR3 spans 13 residues. CDR1 and CDR2 from the germline V gene are LNHDA and SQIVND (reference sequence).

This clonotype has at least ten counts. J is TRBJ2-7 and V is TRBV9; D remains ambiguous. Germline assignment: CDR1 SGDLS and CDR2 YYNGEE. V was pared by 0 bases and J by 1 base, with 8 bases between. There are 14 residues in the CDR3. The CDR3 sequence is CASSVEWGSYEQYF. As DNA, the CDR3 is TGTGCCAGCAGCGTAGAATGGGGTTCCTACGAGCAGTACTTC.

This clonotype was recorded at least ten times. CDR3 residues: CASSSLGTYNEQFF. The CDR3 DNA sequence: TGTGCCAGCAGCTCACTAGGGACCTACAATGAGCAGTTCTTC. The chain carries TRBV7-6 and TRBJ2-1, with D perhaps TRBD2 (5 bases). V shed 4 bases and J shed 2 bases, with 9 bases lying between them. The CDR3 sequence is 14 residues long. Germline V gene data show CDR1 as SGHVS and CDR2 as FNYEAQ. Based on the CDR3 plus reference TRBV7-6 and TRBJ2-1, the full variable domain is GAGVSQSPRYKVTKRGQDVALRCDPISGHVSLYWYRQALGQGPEFLTYFNYEAQQDKSGLPNDRFSAERPEGSISTLTIQRTEQRDSAMYRCASSSLGTYNEQFFGPGTRLTVL.

This clonotype was seen at least ten times. The chain is built from TRBV7-3 and TRBJ2-1; D remains ambiguous. Trimming pared 2 bases from V and 15 bases from J, leaving 8 bases between. Germline CDR1 and CDR2: SGHTA and FQGTGA. The CDR3 length is 10 residues. This CDR3 is CASSLPCAFF. CDR3 nucleotides: TGTGCCAGCAGCTTACCTTGTGCGTTCTTC.

This clonotype was counted a few times. This chain uses TRBV12-3 or TRBV12-4 with TRBJ2-3; D may be TRBD2 (6 bases). Trimming removed 5 bases from V and 0 bases from J, with 15 bases in between. The CDR3 runs 16 residues. The CDR3 DNA reads TGTGCCAGCAGTCCCCTTAGCGGAACTAGCACAGATACGCAGTATTTT. Amino acids: CASSPLSGTSTDTQYF.

This clonotype was recorded many times. The genes are TRBV11-2 and TRBJ2-1, with 8 nucleotides matching TRBD2. Germline loops: CDR1 SGHAT, CDR2 FQNNGV. The CDR3 totals 15 residues. With V trimmed by 5 bases and J by 4 bases, 7 bases remained unmatched. Here the CDR3 reads CASSPYSSGYNEQFF. The DNA for the CDR3 is TGTGCCAGCAGCCCTTACTCTAGCGGGTACAATGAGCAGTTCTTC.